This is a list of T cell receptor beta chains from one sample in a study of Ad26.COV2.S vaccination and SARS-CoV-2 variants. The repertoire was sequenced with immunoSEQ multiplex PCR; TCRdb's copy has only in-frame clones and lacks some. The top ten clones hold approximately 2.5% of a sample with 450,000 to 550,000 clones, roughly nine tenths of them seen once. The material sequenced was peripheral blood, taken in a trial of Ad26.COV2.S vaccine versus placebo. These receptor sequences come from a person between 18 and 59 years old who received the Ad26.COV2.S COVID-19 vaccine or a placebo. Each CDR3 is given with its conserved first and last residue. The D gene is left open where the match is weak. Size tells how often a clone was seen (once, few, many) or the class of an expanded clone, and some rows leave it out.

len: 15
j_gene: TRBJ1-5
abundance: .
v_gene: TRBV5-5
d_gene: .
CDR3nt: TGTGCCAGCAGCTTGAGGAGGGGTAGCAATCAGCCCCAGCATTTT
CDR3aa: CASSLRRGSNQPQHF

len: 14
j_gene: TRBJ1-4
abundance: .
v_gene: TRBV5-1
d_gene: .
CDR3nt: TGCGCCAGCAGCTTGGCTGCTTCTAATGAAAAACTGTTTTTT
CDR3aa: CASSLAASNEKLFF

len: 17
j_gene: TRBJ2-3
abundance: .
v_gene: TRBV24-1
d_gene: .
CDR3nt: TGTGCCACCAGTGACTCCCGACCCGAAGGGGGACTCAATACGCAGTATTTT
CDR3aa: CATSDSRPEGGLNTQYF

len: 16
j_gene: TRBJ2-1
abundance: .
v_gene: TRBV9
d_gene: TRBD1
CDR3nt: TGTGCCAGCAGCTCCCGGACAGGGTCTTGGGACAATGAGCAGTTCTTC
CDR3aa: CASSSRTGSWDNEQFF

len: 15
j_gene: TRBJ1-1
abundance: .
v_gene: TRBV19
d_gene: TRBD1
CDR3nt: TGTGCCAGTCTCTGGCAGGGGGCCCTAGGCACTGAAGCTTTCTTT
CDR3aa: CASLWQGALGTEAFF

len: 12
j_gene: TRBJ2-1
abundance: once
v_gene: TRBV5-1
d_gene: .
CDR3nt: TGCGCCAGCAGCTTTTTCGGACATGAGCAGTTCTTC
CDR3aa: CASSFFGHEQFF

len: 16
j_gene: TRBJ1-5
abundance: .
v_gene: TRBV5-3
d_gene: .
CDR3nt: TGTGCCAGAAGCTTGGCGTACGAGGACTGCAATCAGCCCCAGCATTTT
CDR3aa: CARSLAYEDCNQPQHF

len: 13
j_gene: TRBJ2-5
abundance: .
v_gene: TRBV5-1
d_gene: TRBD2
CDR3nt: TGCGCCAGCAGCCCTCGGGGGGAAGAGACCCAGTACTTC
CDR3aa: CASSPRGEETQYF

len: 15
j_gene: TRBJ2-7
abundance: .
v_gene: TRBV10-3
d_gene: TRBD1
CDR3nt: TGTGCCACCGTACCGGGACAGGGTAAGCCGGACGAGCAGTACTTC
CDR3aa: CATVPGQGKPDEQYF

len: 13
j_gene: TRBJ1-1
abundance: .
v_gene: TRBV28
d_gene: TRBD1
CDR3nt: TGTGCCAGCAGTGAAACAGGGGGAACTGAAGCTTTCTTT
CDR3aa: CASSETGGTEAFF

len: 16
j_gene: TRBJ1-4
abundance: once
v_gene: TRBV9
d_gene: .
CDR3nt: TGTGCCAGCACCCGGACACCGAATCCAACTAATGAAAAACTGTTTTTT
CDR3aa: CASTRTPNPTNEKLFF

len: 15
j_gene: TRBJ1-2
abundance: .
v_gene: TRBV6-1
d_gene: TRBD1
CDR3nt: TGTGCCAGCAGTGAAGGGGGAGGACAGGGATATGGCTACACCTTC
CDR3aa: CASSEGGGQGYGYTF

len: 15
j_gene: TRBJ2-2
abundance: .
v_gene: TRBV9
d_gene: .
CDR3nt: TGTGCCAGCAGCCAGACTAGTGAGAACACCGGGGAGCTGTTTTTT
CDR3aa: CASSQTSENTGELFF

len: 14
j_gene: TRBJ2-7
abundance: once
v_gene: TRBV27
d_gene: TRBD1
CDR3nt: TGTGCCAGCACCCCGACAGGGAGCTTCTACGAGCAGTACTTC
CDR3aa: CASTPTGSFYEQYF

len: 16
j_gene: TRBJ1-1
abundance: .
v_gene: TRBV5-1
d_gene: .
CDR3nt: TGCGCCAGCAGCTTGTTTGGCCCGACGACGAACACTGAAGCTTTCTTT
CDR3aa: CASSLFGPTTNTEAFF

len: 11
j_gene: TRBJ1-2
abundance: .
v_gene: TRBV29-1
d_gene: .
CDR3nt: TGCAGCGTATCGGGCGTCTATGGCTACACCTTC
CDR3aa: CSVSGVYGYTF

len: 17
j_gene: TRBJ1-2
abundance: .
v_gene: TRBV5-5
d_gene: TRBD1
CDR3nt: TGTGCCAGCAGCTTGAGCCTCGGAAACAGGGGAGGGGAGGGCTACACCTTC
CDR3aa: CASSLSLGNRGGEGYTF

len: 14
j_gene: TRBJ2-5
abundance: once
v_gene: TRBV3-1/TRBV3-2
d_gene: .
CDR3nt: TGTGCCAGCAGCGACGACCCAATCCAGGATACCCAGTACTTC
CDR3aa: CASSDDPIQDTQYF

len: 14
j_gene: TRBJ2-7
abundance: .
v_gene: TRBV28
d_gene: TRBD1
CDR3nt: TGTGCCAGCAGTTGGACAGGGGGGTTCGGCGAGCAGTACTTC
CDR3aa: CASSWTGGFGEQYF

len: 16
j_gene: TRBJ1-3
abundance: .
v_gene: TRBV18
d_gene: .
CDR3nt: TGTGCCAGCTCACCTTCACGGACAGCTGATGGAAACACCATATATTTT
CDR3aa: CASSPSRTADGNTIYF

len: 13
j_gene: TRBJ1-2
abundance: .
v_gene: TRBV19
d_gene: .
CDR3nt: TGTGCCAGTAAGGGGACACCCAACTATGGCTACACCTTC
CDR3aa: CASKGTPNYGYTF

len: 14
j_gene: TRBJ1-1
abundance: .
v_gene: TRBV11-2
d_gene: .
CDR3nt: TGTGCCAGCAGCTCGTTTACAGAACGATATGAAGCTTTCTTT
CDR3aa: CASSSFTERYEAFF

len: 12
j_gene: TRBJ1-1
abundance: .
v_gene: TRBV13
d_gene: .
CDR3nt: TGTGCCAGCAGCTTAAGGAACAGGGCTCCTTTCTTT
CDR3aa: CASSLRNRAPFF

len: 14
j_gene: TRBJ2-3
abundance: .
v_gene: TRBV3-1/TRBV3-2
d_gene: TRBD2
CDR3nt: TGTGCCAGCAGCCAAGATCATCCGGGAGGGACGCAGTATTTT
CDR3aa: CASSQDHPGGTQYF

len: 20
j_gene: TRBJ2-3
abundance: .
v_gene: TRBV9
d_gene: TRBD2
CDR3nt: TGTGCCAGCAGCCCCTCCCGACGGGTTAGCGGGACTTCCCTCACAGATACGCAGTATTTT
CDR3aa: CASSPSRRVSGTSLTDTQYF

len: 13
j_gene: TRBJ1-5
abundance: .
v_gene: TRBV27
d_gene: TRBD1
CDR3nt: TGTGCCAGCAGTTGGACAGGGTATCAGCCCCAGCATTTT
CDR3aa: CASSWTGYQPQHF

len: 13
j_gene: TRBJ1-2
abundance: once
v_gene: TRBV29-1
d_gene: .
CDR3nt: TGCAGCGTTGAAGCAGGGGATCCTCATGGCTACACCTTC
CDR3aa: CSVEAGDPHGYTF